A selection of T cell receptor beta chains follows, all from one sample in a study of blood T cell repertoires in COVID-19. Produced via immunoSEQ multiplex PCR; TCRdb's table is partial and in-frame only. This table holds about 180,000 clones, around 83% found once. Sequenced: PBMCs or T cells enriched from blood (not recorded which). These receptors were taken from a man aged 50-60 years who had recovered from COVID-19. CDR3s include the opening cysteine and the closing phenylalanine or tryptophan. The D gene is left open where the match is weak. Clone size, where shown, is once, few, many, or a class for clones that have expanded.

TRBD1,TRBV7-7,-,TRBJ1-5,CASRDRIGNQPQHF,TGTGCTAGCAGGGACAGGATAGGCAATCAGCCCCAGCATTTT
-,TRBV28,-,TRBJ2-1,CASSSPLGGSYNEQFF,TGTGCCAGCAGTTCTCCTTTAGGGGGCTCCTACAATGAGCAGTTCTTC
-,TRBV28,-,TRBJ1-1,CASSFPGEGTEAFF,TGTGCCAGCAGTTTCCCCGGGGAAGGCACTGAAGCTTTCTTT
-,TRBV5-1,-,TRBJ1-1,CASSNGRGINTEAFF,TGCGCCAGCAGCAATGGACGGGGAATTAACACTGAAGCTTTCTTT
TRBD2,TRBV3-1/TRBV3-2,-,TRBJ2-7,CASRLAGGNYEQYF,TGTGCCAGCAGGCTAGCGGGGGGAAACTACGAGCAGTACTTC
TRBD1,TRBV3-1/TRBV3-2,-,TRBJ2-1,CASTTGGVSFYNEQFF,TGTGCCAGCACAACAGGGGGCGTATCGTTCTACAATGAGCAGTTCTTC
-,TRBV7-9,few,TRBJ1-6,CASSVDRRNSPLHF,TGTGCCAGCAGCGTCGACAGGAGGAATTCACCCCTCCACTTT
-,TRBV18,-,TRBJ1-4,CASSPRTAPNEKLFF,TGTGCCAGCTCACCACGAACAGCTCCTAATGAAAAACTGTTTTTT
TRBD1,TRBV6-5,-,TRBJ1-1,CASRTGITEAFF,TGTGCCAGCAGGACAGGGATCACTGAAGCTTTCTTT
TRBD1,TRBV14,-,TRBJ2-7,CASSHTRGPGQKRFYEQYF,TGTGCCAGCAGCCACACGCGAGGTCCGGGACAGAAAAGGTTCTACGAGCAGTACTTC
TRBD1,TRBV11-1,-,TRBJ1-5,CASSRDRGRNQPQHF,TGTGCCAGCAGCCGAGACAGGGGACGCAATCAGCCCCAGCATTTT
-,TRBV3-1/TRBV3-2,few,TRBJ1-3,CASSQGGGDRSSGNTIYF,TGTGCCAGCAGCCAAGGGGGGGGCGATCGTTCCTCTGGAAACACCATATATTTT
-,TRBV3-1/TRBV3-2,few,TRBJ2-2,CASSQERDSANTGELFF,TGTGCCAGCAGCCAAGAACGTGACAGTGCGAACACCGGGGAGCTGTTTTTT
-,TRBV11-3,-,TRBJ1-1,CASSLDPSFGEAFF,TGTGCCAGCAGCTTAGATCCCTCTTTCGGGGAAGCTTTCTTT
TRBD1,TRBV6-5,-,TRBJ1-2,CASSYGTGANGYTF,TGTGCCAGCAGTTACGGGACAGGGGCGAATGGCTACACCTTC
TRBD1,TRBV29-1,-,TRBJ1-5,CSVEVGQGGQPQHF,TGCAGCGTTGAAGTCGGACAGGGCGGTCAGCCCCAGCATTTT
-,TRBV18,-,TRBJ2-7,CASSPLKSRVFNEQYF,TGTGCCAGCTCACCACTCAAGAGTAGAGTATTTAACGAGCAGTACTTC
-,TRBV7-2,few,TRBJ1-4,CASSLADRGTNEKLFF,TGTGCCAGCAGCTTAGCGGACAGAGGTACTAATGAAAAACTGTTTTTT
TRBD1,TRBV2,-,TRBJ1-3,CASSALGQSGNTIYF,TGTGCCAGCTCCGCGTTGGGACAGTCGGGAAACACCATATATTTT
TRBD2,TRBV5-1,-,TRBJ2-3,CASSLRGGWTDTQYF,TGCGCCAGCAGCTTGCGGGGGGGCTGGACAGATACGCAGTATTTT
-,TRBV5-4,few,TRBJ2-7,CASSSHPRQAHEQYF,TGTGCCAGCAGCTCCCACCCTCGGCAGGCCCACGAGCAGTACTTC
TRBD1,TRBV14,-,TRBJ1-1,CASSRDRVNTEAFF,TGTGCCAGCAGCCGGGACAGGGTTAACACTGAAGCTTTCTTT
-,TRBV5-1,-,TRBJ2-5,CASSLRGRDPQETQYF,TGCGCCAGCAGCTTGAGGGGCAGGGATCCTCAAGAGACCCAGTACTTC
TRBD1,TRBV7-3,-,TRBJ1-6,CASSTYRGSPLHF,TGTGCCAGCAGCACTTACAGGGGTTCACCCCTCCACTTT
-,TRBV5-6,-,TRBJ2-6,CASSWRGVAGANVLTF,TGTGCCAGCAGCTGGAGGGGAGTGGCTGGGGCCAACGTCCTGACTTTC
TRBD2,TRBV5-4,-,TRBJ2-3,CASSTTSGGDTQYF,TGTGCCAGCAGCACCACTAGCGGGGGGGATACGCAGTATTTT
-,TRBV30,-,TRBJ1-3,CAWSWAGLQNTIYF,TGTGCCTGGAGTTGGGCAGGGTTACAAAACACCATATATTTT
TRBD1,TRBV6-5,once,TRBJ1-2,CARTGNNYGYTF,TGTGCTCGGACAGGAAATAACTATGGCTACACCTTC
-,TRBV25-1,-,TRBJ1-2,CASNSGAPGYTF,TGTGCCAGCAATTCCGGTGCTCCAGGCTACACCTTC
TRBD1,TRBV27,-,TRBJ1-5,CASADRENQPQHF,TGTGCCAGCGCTGACAGGGAGAATCAGCCCCAGCATTTT
-,TRBV7-9,once,TRBJ2-1,CASASFDEQFF,TGTGCCAGCGCGAGTTTCGATGAGCAGTTCTTC
TRBD1,TRBV5-1,-,TRBJ1-2,CASSLEGQGYNYGYTF,TGCGCCAGCAGCTTGGAGGGACAGGGATATAACTATGGCTACACCTTC
-,TRBV5-6,-,TRBJ2-7,CASSLSVYEQYF,TGTGCCAGCAGCTTATCAGTCTACGAGCAGTACTTC
-,TRBV5-1,-,TRBJ1-5,CASSLEGHSNQPQHF,TGCGCCAGCAGCTTGGAGGGGCATAGCAATCAGCCCCAGCATTTT
TRBD1,TRBV30,once,TRBJ1-3,CAWSADRGYGNTIYF,TGTGCCTGGAGCGCGGACAGGGGCTATGGAAACACCATATATTTT
TRBD1,TRBV30,-,TRBJ1-4,CAWRPLTGDNEKLFF,TGTGCCTGGAGGCCTCTCACAGGGGATAATGAAAAACTGTTTTTT
TRBD1,TRBV15,once,TRBJ1-2,CATSREGMGAGGSGYTF,TGTGCCACCAGCAGAGAAGGGATGGGGGCAGGGGGCAGCGGCTACACCTTC
-,TRBV28,once,TRBJ2-7,CASSFEGVYEQYF,TGTGCCAGCAGTTTCGAAGGGGTCTACGAGCAGTACTTC
-,TRBV6-5,-,TRBJ2-7,CASSYQGTRQYF,TGTGCCAGCAGTTATCAGGGGACCCGGCAGTACTTC
-,TRBV10-1,-,TRBJ1-1,CASSDLFTEAFF,TGCGCCAGCAGTGACCTCTTCACTGAAGCTTTCTTT
TRBD1,TRBV7-2,-,TRBJ1-6,CASAADRVWYNSPLHF,TGTGCCAGCGCCGCGGACAGGGTCTGGTATAATTCACCCCTCCACTTT
-,TRBV25-1,-,TRBJ1-6,CASSEQKSPLHF,TGTGCCAGCAGTGAACAGAAATCACCCCTCCACTTT
TRBD1,TRBV29-1,few,TRBJ1-6,CSVTRDRPENNSPLHF,TGCAGCGTTACCCGGGACAGGCCCGAGAATAATTCACCCCTCCACTTT
-,TRBV6-5,-,TRBJ1-1,CASSAQRDTEAFF,TGTGCCAGCAGCGCACAGAGGGACACTGAAGCTTTCTTT
-,TRBV5-4,-,TRBJ2-2,CASSLFFGVTGTGELFF,TGTGCCAGCAGCTTGTTTTTTGGGGTTACGGGGACCGGGGAGCTGTTTTTT
TRBD1,TRBV6-5,-,TRBJ2-1,CASRAGTGSYNEQFF,TGTGCCAGCAGGGCCGGGACAGGCTCCTACAATGAGCAGTTCTTC
-,TRBV27,many,TRBJ1-1,CASSKSTIITEAFF,TGTGCCAGCAGTAAGTCGACAATAATCACTGAAGCTTTCTTT
TRBD1,TRBV19,-,TRBJ1-6,CASSRAGGFSPLHF,TGTGCCAGTAGTAGGGCAGGGGGCTTTTCACCCCTCCACTTT
-,TRBV18,-,TRBJ1-5,CASSPPGAHSNQPQHF,TGTGCCAGCTCACCACCGGGGGCACATAGCAATCAGCCCCAGCATTTT
-,TRBV11-2,once,TRBJ1-6,CASSPVDGRDRPLHF,TGTGCCAGCAGCCCTGTAGACGGACGGGATCGACCCCTCCACTTT
TRBD1,TRBV3-1/TRBV3-2,once,TRBJ1-2,CASSQDGQGVNYGYTF,TGTGCCAGCAGCCAAGATGGACAGGGGGTCAACTATGGCTACACCTTC
TRBD1,TRBV28,-,TRBJ2-5,CASSQTGVGETQYF,TGTGCCAGCAGTCAGACAGGGGTAGGGGAGACCCAGTACTTC
-,TRBV4-1,-,TRBJ2-3,CASSQDAGASTDTQYF,TGCGCCAGCAGCCAAGATGCGGGGGCTAGCACAGATACGCAGTATTTT
-,TRBV25-1,-,TRBJ2-2,CASSSSDRNSGELFF,TGTGCCAGCAGCTCGTCGGACAGAAATAGCGGGGAGCTGTTTTTT
-,TRBV5-1,-,TRBJ2-5,CASSEQGWETQYF,TGCGCCAGCAGCGAGCAGGGATGGGAGACCCAGTACTTC